The next 24 T cell receptor beta chains were all read from a single sample in a study of control samples from healthy donors and cancer patients. Profiling relied on immunoSEQ multiplex PCR, and the TCRdb table lists in-frame clones only, not all of them. Of 95,000 to 150,000 clones listed, approximately 89% are singletons. Sequenced input: blood. The receptors shown here come from a woman aged 18-35 years in good health.

V and J are TRBV9 and TRBJ2-1, with 12 bases lining up with TRBD1. There are 15 residues in the CDR3. Looked up from germline, CDR1 is SGDLS and CDR2 is YYNGEE. The V segment lost 4 bases and the J segment 10 bases; nucleotides outside the gene matches: 9. CDR3 coding DNA: TGTGCCAGCAGCACTGGGACAGGGGGCATGTCAGAGCAGTTCTTC. It encodes CASSTGTGGMSEQFF.

The rearrangement joins TRBV3-1 (or the pseudogene TRBV3-2) to TRBJ2-5; D is ambiguous. Germline V gene lookup returns CDR1 LGHDT and CDR2 YNNKEL (reference sequence). With 0 bases removed from V and 2 bases from J, the gap between germline ends came to 16 bases. The CDR3 runs 17 residues. This chain's CDR3 is CASSQEQMGNSQETQYF. The CDR3 bases are TGTGCCAGCAGCCAAGAACAGATGGGGAATTCGCAAGAGACCCAGTACTTC.

The chain carries TRBV3-1 (or the pseudogene TRBV3-2) and TRBJ2-2; perhaps D is TRBD1 or TRBD2 (6 bases each). The germline CDR1 and CDR2 sequences are LGHDT and YNNKEL (reference sequence). The V gene lost 4 bases and the J gene lost 0 bases, with 15 bases spanning the gap. The CDR3 extends over 17 amino acids. The CDR3 region is CASSRDIGGTNTGELFF. The CDR3 coding sequence is TGTGCCAGCAGCCGGGACATTGGAGGGACGAACACCGGGGAGCTGTTTTTT.

The gene calls are TRBV7-2 and TRBJ2-2, with 10 bases fitting TRBD2. CDR1 SGHTA and CDR2 FQGNSA come from the germline V gene. After removal of 5 bases from V and 3 bases from J, the junction contained 9 bases not matched to a gene. The length of the CDR3 is 17 residues. The CDR3 bases are TGTGCCAGCAGCGTAGGGCTAGCGGGGGCGTACACCGGGGAGCTGTTTTTT. It codes for CASSVGLAGAYTGELFF. Using reference TRBV7-2 and TRBJ2-2 for the parts outside the CDR3, the full variable domain is GAGVSQSPSNKVTEKGKDVELRCDPISGHTALYWYRQSLGQGLEFLIYFQGNSAPDKSGLPSDRFSAERTGGSVSTLTIQRTQQEDSAVYLCASSVGLAGAYTGELFFGEGSRLTVL.

The chain recombines TRBV29-1 with TRBJ1-1, with a tentative D call TRBD1 (5 bases). The V gene lost 4 bases and the J gene lost 4 bases, with 10 bases spanning the gap. The V gene's germline CDR1 is SQVTM and CDR2 ANQGSEA. This CDR3 contains 12 residues. CDR3 DNA: TGCAGCGTTGCCAGGGCTTCCACTGAAGCTTTCTTT. Its protein is CSVARASTEAFF.

J is TRBJ1-5 and V is TRBV3-1 (or the pseudogene TRBV3-2), with D hard to call. Trimming pared 0 bases from V and 2 bases from J, leaving 8 bases between. Germline CDR1 is LGHDT and CDR2 is YNNKEL (reference sequence). CDR3 length: 15 residues. CDR3 nucleotides: TGTGCCAGCAGCCAAGACCACGGTGGCAATCAGCCCCAGCATTTT. Its protein product is CASSQDHGGNQPQHF.

The J gene is TRBJ1-4, the V gene TRBV5-4; possibly TRBD1 for D (6 bases). Between the trimmed V and J ends, which lost 0 bases and 7 bases, there was a span of 16 bases. This CDR3 has 16 residues. CDR1 and CDR2 (germline): SGHNT, YYREEE (reference sequence). CDR3 sequence: CASSLALTGLGEKLFF. CDR3 sequence (DNA): TGTGCCAGCAGCTTGGCCTTGACAGGCCTGGGTGAAAAACTGTTTTTT.

The chain employs TRBV5-1 and TRBJ2-7, with D possibly matching TRBD2 (6 bases). V lost 4 bases to trimming and J lost 2 bases, with 10 bases between them. The CDR3 loop spans 13 amino acids. Per germline, CDR1 SGHRS and CDR2 YFSETQ. The CDR3 nucleotides are TGCGCCAGCAGCGGGACTGACACCTACGAGCAGTACTTC. The encoded protein is CASSGTDTYEQYF.

This clone appeared once. The chain combines TRBV5-4 with TRBJ2-7, with D possibly being TRBD1 (6 bases). The CDR3 runs 13 residues. The V gene lost 0 bases and the J gene lost 5 bases, with 9 bases spanning the gap. The germline CDR1 and CDR2 sequences are SGHNT and YYREEE (reference sequence). The CDR3 DNA reads as TGTGCCAGCAGCTTGGACAGGGTGGACGAGCAGTACTTC. Residues: CASSLDRVDEQYF.

The chain carries TRBV19 and TRBJ1-2, with D unresolved. The V end lost 7 bases, the J end lost 6 bases, and 21 bases lay between the germline ends. The CDR3 extends over 15 amino acids. Germline V gives CDR1 LNHDA, CDR2 SQIVND (reference sequence). CDR3: CASMGLSTVLDGYTF. CDR3 bases: TGTGCCAGTATGGGCCTATCAACTGTCTTGGATGGCTACACCTTC.

This chain joins TRBV19 and TRBJ1-1, with TRBD1 identical over 9 bases. This CDR3 spans 14 amino acids. With 0 bases clipped from V and 5 bases from J, the junction kept 1 base outside the gene matches. The germline V gene has CDR1 LNHDA and CDR2 SQIVND (reference sequence). The CDR3 here is CASSIETGGTEAFF. The CDR3 nucleotides are TGTGCCAGTAGTATAGAGACAGGGGGAACTGAAGCTTTCTTT.

CDR3 nucleotide sequence: TGTGCCACCAGCGAGGGACTCAACAATGAGCAGTTCTTC. This sequence encodes CATSEGLNNEQFF. The genes are TRBV15 and TRBJ2-1, with a tentative D call TRBD2 (6 bases). This CDR3 is built from 13 residues. Germline CDR1 is LNHNV and CDR2 is YYDKDF (reference sequence). The V end was cut by 5 bases, the J end by 5 bases, with 10 bases between.

The rearrangement uses TRBV5-1 and TRBJ2-3, with no clear D. The germline V gene has CDR1 SGHRS and CDR2 YFSETQ. This CDR3 has 15 amino acids. Trimming stripped 1 base from V and 4 bases from J, with 13 bases between. This CDR3 reads CASSLLLTSADTQYF. The CDR3 nucleotides read TGCGCCAGCAGCTTGCTCCTTACATCGGCAGATACGCAGTATTTT.

In its sample, this clone was seen once. The J gene is TRBJ1-1, the V gene TRBV7-9; no firm D call. This CDR3 contains 13 residues. CDR1 SEHNR and CDR2 FQNEAQ come from the germline V gene (reference sequence). Trimming pared 3 bases from V and 1 base from J, leaving 6 bases between. CDR3 bases: TGTGCCAGCAGCTTCGCCTCGAACACTGAAGCTTTCTTT. Amino acids: CASSFASNTEAFF.

V usage is TRBV28 and J usage is TRBJ1-1; 7 bases align to TRBD1. The CDR3 spans 15 residues. Unmatched junction bases numbered 17, after V lost 5 bases and J lost 11 bases. The V gene's germline CDR1 is MDHEN and CDR2 SYDVKM. Here the CDR3 reads CASSPRGQGGQRAFF. DNA for the CDR3: TGTGCCAGCAGTCCCCGGGGCCAGGGGGGTCAGAGGGCTTTCTTT.

The chain links TRBV20-1 to TRBJ2-7; D is unresolved. The V and J ends lost 6 bases and 2 bases respectively, with 8 bases between them. The CDR3 spans 11 residues. Germline CDR1 DFQATT, CDR2 SNEGSKA (reference sequence). The CDR3, as DNA: TGCAGTGCCGCATCCACCTACGAGCAGTACTTC. Translating it yields CSAASTYEQYF.

The chain combines TRBV4-2 with TRBJ1-1; the D is unclear. The CDR3 spans 16 residues. Germline CDR1 LGHNA, CDR2 YNFKEQ. V lost 0 bases and J 1 base, leaving 12 bases between the germline ends. CDR3 nucleotide sequence: TGTGCCAGCAGCCAAGATCTAGGGTACACGAACACTGAAGCTTTCTTT. The encoded protein is CASSQDLGYTNTEAFF.

This chain connects TRBV30 to TRBJ1-1, with D unresolved. This CDR3 has 14 residues. V was trimmed by 4 bases and J by 5 bases, leaving 17 bases between them. Germline assignment: CDR1 GTSNPN and CDR2 SVGIG (reference sequence). CDR3 residues: CAWTESRWFTEAFF. Written as DNA, the CDR3 is TGTGCCTGGACTGAATCACGATGGTTTACTGAAGCTTTCTTT.

V gene TRBV6-5 combines with J gene TRBJ2-3; D unresolved. There are 15 residues in the CDR3. In germline, CDR1 is MNHEY, CDR2 SVGAGI. Between the trimmed V and J ends, which lost 0 bases and 2 bases, there was a span of 9 bases. CDR3 in amino acids: CASSYSFTATDTQYF. The CDR3 DNA reads as TGTGCCAGCAGTTACTCGTTTACCGCCACAGATACGCAGTATTTT.

Comments on this clone: One junction end disagrees with the germline gene, perhaps due to a read error. V and J are TRBV7-2 and TRBJ1-2; D possibly corresponds to TRBD1 (5 bases). The CDR3 sequence is 15 residues long. Germline V gene lookup returns CDR1 SGHTA and CDR2 FQGNSA. DNA for the CDR3: TGTGCCAGCAGCGTAGCACAACAAGGGGCCTATGGCTACACCTTC. Its translation: CASSVAQQGAYGYTF. Filled out from reference TRBV7-2 and TRBJ1-2, the complete variable domain reads GAGVSQSPSNKVTEKGKDVELRCDPISGHTALYWYRQSLGQGLEFLIYFQGNSAPDKSGLPSDRFSAERTGGSVSTLTIQRTQQEDSAVYLCASSVAQQGAYGYTFGSGTRLTVV.

The genes are TRBV7-8 and TRBJ2-7, with D maybe TRBD2 (5 bases). Germline CDR1 reads SGHVS; CDR2 reads FQNEAQ. Trimming pared 1 base from V and 2 bases from J, leaving 15 bases between. This CDR3 spans 16 amino acids. The CDR3 reads CASSLGGSGSTYEQYF. In nucleotides, the CDR3 is TGTGCCAGCAGCTTAGGTGGATCGGGGAGCACCTACGAGCAGTACTTC.

The rearrangement joins TRBV5-1 to TRBJ2-7; 12 bases fit TRBD1. The CDR3 contains 14 residues. Germline-derived CDR1 and CDR2 are SGHRS and YFSETQ. V dropped 4 bases and J dropped 4; count of bases not matched to a gene: 3. Here the CDR3 reads CASSRDRGLYEQYF. The CDR3, as DNA: TGCGCCAGCAGCAGGGACAGGGGGCTATACGAGCAGTACTTC.

The J gene is TRBJ1-2, the V gene TRBV24-1; D is ambiguous. The CDR3 extends over 17 amino acids. V was pared by 3 bases and J by 3 bases, with 19 bases between. Germline V gene data show CDR1 as KGHDR and CDR2 as SFDVKD. The CDR3 bases are TGTGCCACCAGTGATCCTTGGCCCATGACGGGATACTATGGCTACACCTTC. Translating gives CATSDPWPMTGYYGYTF.

V gene TRBV19 combines with J gene TRBJ2-7; possibly TRBD2 for D (5 bases). Germline V gene sequence: CDR1 LNHDA, CDR2 SQIVND (reference sequence). The germline V and J ends were trimmed by 8 bases and 3 bases, with 8 bases remaining between them. This CDR3 spans 11 amino acids. The CDR3 DNA reads as TGTGCCAGTCGACGGGACTACGAGCAGTACTTC. It is translated as CASRRDYEQYF.